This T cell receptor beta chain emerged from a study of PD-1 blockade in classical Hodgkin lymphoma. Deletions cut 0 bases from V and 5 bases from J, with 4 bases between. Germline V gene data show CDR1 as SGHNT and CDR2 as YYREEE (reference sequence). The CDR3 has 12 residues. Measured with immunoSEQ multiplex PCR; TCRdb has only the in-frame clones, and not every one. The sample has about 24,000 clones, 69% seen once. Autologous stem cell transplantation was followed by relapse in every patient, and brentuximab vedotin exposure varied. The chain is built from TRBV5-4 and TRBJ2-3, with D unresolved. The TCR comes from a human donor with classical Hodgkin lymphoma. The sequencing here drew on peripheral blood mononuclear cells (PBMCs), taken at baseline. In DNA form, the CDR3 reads TGTGCCAGCAGCTTGGAGGGAGATACGCAGTATTTT. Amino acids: CASSLEGDTQYF.